This entry is about one TCR beta chain. Antigen: not known. Splitting of each subset's genomic DNA was done evenly across several immunoSEQ plates. How the authors handled the data: For the immunoSEQ data, sequences were junction-only without quality scores, so filtering differed. This table comes from immunoSEQ multiplex PCR, and its TCRdb copy is limited to in-frame clones, with some not included. V, J and clone size are taken as reported in that table, and D and trimming were inferred from the DNA itself. Of approximately 1.9 million clones in the sample, around 93% were seen once. This record belongs to a study of shared clonotypes between healthy human individuals. Whole-study context: CD8 memory received one plate per donor, CD8 naive two, CD4 memory three and CD4 naive three. Points from the study as a whole: On the whole, naive subsets had larger estimated richness than memory subsets had.

This CDR3 has 14 residues. Germline-derived CDR1 and CDR2 are SGHAT and FQNNGV. J was trimmed by 6 bases and V by 4 bases; bases with no gene match: 9. As defined, naive CD8 cells were CD45RO-negative and positively selected for CCR7, with terminally differentiated effector memory CD45RA+ cells excluded. The sequence was collected from a young man in good health. Some clones in this sample may be carry-over from other donors' samples. Sequenced: naive CD8+ T cells from PBMCs. V is TRBV11-2 and J is TRBJ2-7; 7 bases line up with TRBD1. The CDR3 sequence: CASSSHRGAAEQYF. Written as DNA, the CDR3 is TGTGCCAGCAGCTCGCACAGGGGCGCGGCCGAGCAGTACTTC.